These 21 T cell receptor beta chains share one sample of origin, sequenced in a study of blood T cells in healthy people across ages. Primers used in a second PCR of roughly 6 to 12 cycles were a sample-barcoded 5' primer and a J-beta primer mix. One entry per CDR3 protein results from TCRdb running MiXCR on the 5' RACE reads. Here the sample spans hundreds of thousands of distinct CDR3 sequences, around 49% being singletons. Sample: blood. These receptors came from a woman in her sixties or seventies in good health.

This clonotype was recorded only once. V and J are TRBV20-1 and TRBJ2-3; D is possibly TRBD1 (6 bases). V shed 7 bases and J shed 3 bases, with 14 bases lying between them. CDR1 and CDR2 (germline): DFQATT, SNEGSKA (reference sequence). The CDR3 sequence is 13 residues long. The CDR3 nucleotides are TGCAGTGTTTCACAGGGATTAACAGATACGCAGTATTTT. Translating it yields CSVSQGLTDTQYF.

This rearrangement joins TRBV7-8 to TRBJ1-2; TRBD1 agrees at 9 bases. V dropped 3 bases and J dropped 4; count of bases not matched to a gene: 9. In germline, CDR1 is SGHVS, CDR2 FQNEAQ. CDR3 length: 16 residues. This CDR3 reads CASSFRDRVLLYGYTF. The CDR3 DNA reads as TGTGCCAGCAGCTTCCGGGACAGGGTGTTGCTCTATGGCTACACCTTC. Complete variable domain (other parts from reference TRBV7-8 and TRBJ1-2): GAGVSQSPRYKVAKRGQDVALRCDPISGHVSLFWYQQALGQGPEFLTYFQNEAQLDKSGLPSDRFFAERPEGSVSTLKIQRTQQEDSAVYLCASSFRDRVLLYGYTFGSGTRLTVV.

The chain links TRBV20-1 to TRBJ2-1; D is possibly TRBD2 (5 bases). The ends were cut back, 6 bases at V and 8 bases at J, with 17 bases in the middle. Germline CDR1 is DFQATT and CDR2 is SNEGSKA (reference sequence). The CDR3 contains 13 residues. The CDR3 nucleotides read TGCAGTGCCCAAACCCGGGTCGGGGATGAGCAGTTCTTC. Translating it yields CSAQTRVGDEQFF.

V gene TRBV5-1 combines with J gene TRBJ1-2, with 7 bases aligning to TRBD1. This CDR3 spans 20 amino acids. J lost 4 bases, V lost 1 base, and 22 bases had no gene match. Germline V gene data show CDR1 as SGHRS and CDR2 as YFSETQ. DNA for the CDR3: TGCGCCAGCAGCTTGAGGTCCGCCACTGGGAAGGGGGCGAAGAGCTATGGCTACACCTTC. This translates into CASSLRSATGKGAKSYGYTF.

This clonotype was seen many times. This rearrangement joins TRBV7-6 to TRBJ2-7; D is uncertain. Trimming took off 5 bases at V and 4 bases at J, with 15 bases between the two ends. Germline loops: CDR1 SGHVS, CDR2 FNYEAQ. This CDR3 has 14 amino acids. The CDR3 DNA reads as TGTGCCAGCAGCCCTAGTGAGCGTGGTTACGAGCAGTACTTC. This gives the protein CASSPSERGYEQYF.

Comment on this clonotype: An end of the junction differs from the germline gene, which may be a read error. This chain joins TRBV7-2 and TRBJ2-7; the D gene is possibly TRBD1 (6 bases). CDR3 length equals 14 residues. Germline CDR1 and CDR2: SGHTA and FQGNSA. The CDR3 protein is CANSLNGQRYEQYF. In nucleotides, the CDR3 is TGTGCCAACAGCCTAAATGGACAGCGTTACGAGCAGTACTTC.

In its sample, this clonotype was seen many times. V gene TRBV3-1 combines with J gene TRBJ1-4; 7 positions agree with TRBD1. V was clipped by 5 bases and J by 5 bases; unmatched bases: 5. In germline, CDR1 is LGHDT, CDR2 YNNKEL (reference sequence). The CDR3 loop spans 14 amino acids. The CDR3 DNA is TGTGCCAGCAGCGTAAGGGGGCGGAATGAAAAACTGTTTTTT. Amino acids: CASSVRGRNEKLFF.

This clonotype was seen a handful of times. The J gene is TRBJ2-1, the V gene TRBV7-2; D gene unclear. V gave up 4 bases and J gave up 2 bases, with 12 bases separating them. Germline assignment: CDR1 SGHTA and CDR2 FQGNSA. The CDR3 covers 15 residues. DNA for the CDR3: TGTGCCAGCAGCTCCTCCTATGGTACCTACAATGAGCAGTTCTTC. Translated: CASSSSYGTYNEQFF.

In DNA, the CDR3 is TGTGCCAGCAGTTTCGAGGAACGCCAGCAGTACTTC. Protein: CASSFEERQQYF. The chain carries TRBV12-3 or TRBV12-4 and TRBJ2-5; no clear D. V lost 3 bases, J lost 11 bases, and 13 bases lay in between. The CDR3 runs 12 residues.

This chain joins TRBV20-1 and TRBJ1-1; 7 bases match TRBD1. Unmatched junction bases numbered 12, after V lost 6 bases and J lost 5 bases. CDR1 is DFQATT and CDR2 is SNEGSKA in the germline V gene (reference sequence). There are 14 residues in the CDR3. CDR3 region: CSAPRQGGWTEAFF. The CDR3 DNA reads TGCAGTGCCCCAAGACAGGGAGGGTGGACTGAAGCTTTCTTT.

This clonotype is a singleton in its sample. The chain combines TRBV20-1 with TRBJ2-7; no clear D gene. This CDR3 has 12 amino acids. Germline V gene sequence: CDR1 DFQATT, CDR2 SNEGSKA (reference sequence). Trimming left V 1 base short and J 4 bases short, with 8 bases between. The CDR3 region is CSARVGWYEQYF. The CDR3 bases are TGCAGTGCTAGAGTGGGGTGGTACGAGCAGTACTTC.

V and J are TRBV5-5 and TRBJ2-3; 7 bases map to TRBD1. V was clipped by 4 bases and J by 4 bases; unmatched bases: 6. The CDR3 consists of 14 residues. Germline V gene data show CDR1 as SGHKS and CDR2 as YYEKEE (reference sequence). In nucleotides, the CDR3 is TGTGCCAGCAGCATCCACAGGGGAGCAGATACGCAGTATTTT. This sequence encodes CASSIHRGADTQYF.

The rearrangement joins TRBV3-1 to TRBJ2-6; D gene unclear. Germline V lookup: CDR1 LGHDT, CDR2 YNNKEL (reference sequence). V lost 4 bases to trimming and J lost 1 base, with 5 bases between them. This CDR3 region has 14 residues. The CDR3 nucleotides read TGTGCCAGCAGCCTCAAATCTGGGGCCAACGTCCTGACTTTC. Protein sequence: CASSLKSGANVLTF.

Here the CDR3 DNA reads TGCAGTGCTAGAGGTCTGTTGGGCACAGATACGCAGTATTTT. This translates into CSARGLLGTDTQYF. The rearrangement joins TRBV20-1 to TRBJ2-3; no clear D gene. The CDR3 covers 14 residues. V lost 1 base, J lost 1 base, and 9 bases lay in between. CDR1 is DFQATT and CDR2 is SNEGSKA in the germline V gene (reference sequence).

The chain carries TRBV20-1 and TRBJ2-4; 9 bases align to TRBD2. TRBJ2-7 explains the end of the DNA better; the J call may be wrong. The V gene's germline CDR1 is DFQATT and CDR2 SNEGSKA (reference sequence). This CDR3 has 21 amino acids. In nucleotides, the CDR3 is TGCAGTGCTAGAGTACTAGGGAACTGGGAGACTAGCGGCACGGTCGCCTACGAGCAGTACTTC. Protein product: CSARVLGNWETSGTVAYEQYF.

This clonotype was picked up a small number of times. The V and J genes are TRBV2 and TRBJ2-5; TRBD1 agrees at 9 bases. This CDR3 region has 16 residues. The germline gives CDR1 SNHLY, CDR2 FYNNEI. With 7 bases clipped from V and 4 bases from J, the junction kept 13 bases outside the gene matches. The CDR3 DNA reads as TGTGCCAGCAATAGAAACCCGGGACAGGGTTCAGAGACCCAGTACTTC. Translation gives CASNRNPGQGSETQYF.

The rearrangement joins TRBV6-2 or TRBV6-3 to TRBJ2-5; D is undetermined. Germline V gene sequence: CDR1 MNHEY, CDR2 SVGEGT. V lost 6 bases and J lost 3, with 14 bases in between. CDR3 length: 14 amino acids. The DNA of the CDR3 is TGTGCCAGCAGCAATCGCCAGCACGAAGAGACCCAGTACTTC. Translating it yields CASSNRQHEETQYF.

The rearrangement joins TRBV14 to TRBJ2-7; D unresolved. CDR3 length equals 15 residues. The V gene lost 4 bases and the J gene lost 3 bases, with 16 bases spanning the gap. CDR1 and CDR2 from the germline V gene are SGHDN and FVKESK. CDR3 DNA: TGTGCCAGCAGCCGACCGGGTTACGGGTACTACGAGCAGTACTTC. It translates to CASSRPGYGYYEQYF.

This rearrangement joins TRBV27 to TRBJ2-7; D is ambiguous. The CDR3 consists of 15 residues. Germline V gives CDR1 MNHEY, CDR2 SMNVEV (reference sequence). V was trimmed by 4 bases and J by 3 bases, leaving 16 bases between them. This chain's CDR3 is CASSSAGLRYYEQYF. CDR3 DNA sequence: TGTGCCAGCAGTTCCGCTGGGCTCAGATACTACGAGCAGTACTTC.

The genes are TRBV4-2 and TRBJ2-7; D gene uncertain. V was clipped by 0 bases and J by 2 bases, with 8 bases between them. CDR3 length equals 14 residues. CDR1 and CDR2 (germline): LGHNA, YNFKEQ. The CDR3 sequence is CASSQESAAYEQYF. As DNA, the CDR3 is TGTGCCAGCAGCCAAGAGAGCGCCGCCTACGAGCAGTACTTC.

The rearrangement joins TRBV27 to TRBJ2-7, with 10 positions matching TRBD2. Germline CDR1 MNHEY, CDR2 SMNVEV (reference sequence). V lost 4 bases, J lost 2 bases, and 5 bases stayed unmatched. The CDR3 runs 15 residues. CDR3 residues: CASSWGLARTYEQYF. CDR3 in DNA: TGTGCCAGCAGTTGGGGACTAGCGAGAACCTACGAGCAGTACTTC.